These 26 T cell receptor beta chains were sequenced from one sample in a study of vaccination and CD4 T cells after COVID-19. Their specific antigens are unknown. Treatment given: roughly 11-day PBMC culture with coronavirus spike peptide pools or control peptides (ViraFEST assay). The Oncomine TCR Beta short-read assay was applied to DNA of cultured CD4+ T cells. TCRdb reprocessed the PCR reads via MiXCR and lists one record per CDR3 protein. The sample shows thousands of distinct CDR3 sequences, around 66% of them seen only once. The material was cultured CD4+ T cells from blood, obtained after SARS-CoV-2 vaccination. These receptors all come from a human donor with COVID-19.

The chain uses TRBV7-2 and TRBJ2-2, with 7 bases aligning to TRBD2. V gave up 4 bases and J gave up 0 bases; unmatched junction bases: 2. This CDR3 comprises 15 residues. Per the germline V gene, CDR1 is SGHTA and CDR2 is FQGNSA. CDR3 DNA: TGTGCCAGCAGCTCAGCGGGGACGAACACCGGGGAGCTGTTTTTT. It specifies CASSSAGTNTGELFF.

The chain combines TRBV9 with TRBJ1-3, with 7 bases aligning to TRBD1. V lost 3 bases and J lost 3; bases outside the gene matches: 15. Per the germline V gene, CDR1 is SGDLS and CDR2 is YYNGEE. The CDR3 is made up of 18 amino acids. The CDR3 protein is CASSAGGQPGINGNTIYF. DNA of the CDR3: TGTGCCAGCAGCGCAGGGGGACAGCCGGGGATAAATGGAAACACCATATATTTT.

The chain combines TRBV19 with TRBJ1-5, with TRBD1 identical over 8 bases. Germline V CDR1 and CDR2: LNHDA, SQIVND (reference sequence). V lost 5 bases, J lost 6 bases, and 12 bases stayed unmatched. CDR3 size: 16 residues. The CDR3 sequence is CASSVLNRGNSQPQHF. CDR3 DNA sequence: TGTGCCAGTAGTGTCCTGAACAGGGGGAACAGTCAGCCCCAGCATTTT. Looking up the rest from reference TRBV19 and TRBJ1-5 gives the full variable domain: DGGITQSPKYLFRKEGQNVTLSCEQNLNHDAMYWYRQDPGQGLRLIYYSQIVNDFQKGDIAEGYSVSREKKESFPLTVTSAQKNPTAFYLCASSVLNRGNSQPQHFGDGTRLSIL.

V and J are TRBV15 and TRBJ1-5; TRBD1 agrees at 9 bases. The V and J ends lost 5 bases and 7 bases, in that order; junction bases with no gene match: 6. CDR3 length: 14 residues. Germline CDR1 LNHNV, CDR2 YYDKDF (reference sequence). The CDR3 bases are TGTGCCACCAGCCCGGACAGGGGATACCAGCCCCAGCATTTT. It translates to CATSPDRGYQPQHF.

By share of the sample, this clonotype is medium-sized. V gene TRBV7-3 combines with J gene TRBJ1-6, with 8 bases lining up with TRBD1. V was clipped by 4 bases and J by 0 bases; unmatched bases: 11. This CDR3 is 19 amino acids long. Germline V gene data show CDR1 as SGHTA and CDR2 as FQGTGA. The CDR3 is CASSSNTGGTRSYNSPLHF. The CDR3, as DNA: TGTGCCAGCAGCTCAAACACAGGGGGGACACGCTCCTATAATTCACCCCTCCACTTT.

The V and J genes are TRBV6-4 and TRBJ1-5; possibly TRBD1 for D (6 bases). Germline V CDR1 and CDR2: MRHNA, SNTAGT. Deletions cut 2 bases from V and 2 bases from J, with 16 bases between. This CDR3 is built from 17 residues. The CDR3 spells CASSDPNTGSCNQPQHF. CDR3 nucleotide sequence: TGTGCCAGCAGTGACCCAAACACAGGGTCTTGCAATCAGCCCCAGCATTTT.

This clonotype qualifies as medium-sized. This chain joins TRBV6-1 and TRBJ2-1, with 11 nucleotides matching TRBD2. The CDR3 has 16 residues. Germline CDR1 MNHNS, CDR2 SASEGT. Germline trimming cut 4 bases from V and 1 base from J; bases unmatched to any gene: 3. The CDR3 nucleotides are TGTGCCAGCAGTGCTAGCGGGGGGACTTCCTACAATGAGCAGTTCTTC. This gives the protein CASSASGGTSYNEQFF.

This clonotype showed up just a few times. The chain has TRBV27 and TRBJ1-2; 7 nucleotides line up with TRBD1. Germline values: CDR1 MNHEY, CDR2 SMNVEV (reference sequence). Unmatched junction bases numbered 9, after V lost 3 bases and J lost 8 bases. The CDR3 consists of 14 residues. DNA of the CDR3: TGTGCCAGCAGTTTCCGGGACAGCCGGGTAGGCTACACCTTC. It codes for CASSFRDSRVGYTF.

CDR3 nucleotide sequence: TGTGCCAGCCAACAGGGGAACTATGGCTACACCTTC. Its protein is CASQQGNYGYTF. The V gene is TRBV6-2 or TRBV6-3, the J gene TRBJ1-2, with 7 bases lining up with TRBD1. J gave up 2 bases and V 8 bases, and 2 bases lay outside the gene matches. The CDR3 covers 12 residues. The germline V gene encodes CDR1 MNHEY and CDR2 SVGEGT.

This clonotype was picked up a small number of times. V is TRBV20-1 and J is TRBJ2-7, with TRBD2 identical over 9 bases. Germline V gives CDR1 DFQATT, CDR2 SNEGSKA (reference sequence). The CDR3 is 16 amino acids. Losses at the gene ends were 0 bases for V and 2 bases for J; bases not matched to a gene: 8. CDR3 in amino acids: CSARDPPSGTTYEQYF. As DNA, the CDR3 is TGCAGTGCTAGAGATCCGCCTAGCGGGACGACCTACGAGCAGTACTTC.

V usage is TRBV27 and J usage is TRBJ1-5, with a tentative D call TRBD1 (5 bases). The germline V gene encodes CDR1 MNHEY and CDR2 SMNVEV (reference sequence). The length of the CDR3 is 14 residues. V dropped 9 bases and J dropped 0 bases, with 12 bases sitting between them. As DNA, the CDR3 is TGTGCCAGTAGGGGCACCAATAGCAATCAGCCCCAGCATTTT. The encoded protein is CASRGTNSNQPQHF.

Written as DNA, the CDR3 is TGTGCCAGCAGCTCCCCGCCCGGGACAGGGATTAAGAATGAGCAGTTCTTC. Its protein is CASSSPPGTGIKNEQFF. The chain has TRBV7-8 and TRBJ2-1; 9 bases fit TRBD1. CDR1 is SGHVS, CDR2 FQNEAQ, per germline. J gave up 7 bases and V 4 bases, and 14 bases lay outside the gene matches. The CDR3 is 17 residues long.

This clonotype was seen a handful of times. This rearrangement joins TRBV20-1 to TRBJ1-5, with D possibly being TRBD1 (6 bases). Trimming removed 6 bases at V and 4 bases at J, with 10 bases between. Germline V gene lookup returns CDR1 DFQATT and CDR2 SNEGSKA (reference sequence). The CDR3 length is 12 residues. The CDR3 region is CSAQRGNQPQHF. CDR3 DNA: TGCAGTGCCCAGAGGGGGAATCAGCCCCAGCATTTT.

This chain links TRBV28 with TRBJ1-1, with a possible D match to TRBD1 (6 bases). Germline-derived CDR1 and CDR2 are MDHEN and SYDVKM. This CDR3 contains 15 residues. Deletions cut 4 bases from V and 1 base from J, with 13 bases between. The CDR3 loop is CASSSPGHANTEAFF. DNA of the CDR3: TGTGCCAGCAGTTCACCGGGACACGCGAACACTGAAGCTTTCTTT.

The CDR3 protein is CASSPTGGRRELFF. The CDR3 DNA reads as TGTGCCAGCAGCCCCACAGGGGGCAGGAGGGAGCTGTTTTTT. This chain connects TRBV7-2 to TRBJ2-2; 9 nucleotides align to TRBD1. CDR1 and CDR2 (germline): SGHTA, FQGNSA. The CDR3 sequence is 14 residues long. V shed 5 bases and J 9 bases; nucleotides not matched to a gene: 7.

This clonotype came up once. V and J are TRBV7-2 and TRBJ1-2; 7 bases map to TRBD1. The germline V gene has CDR1 SGHTA and CDR2 FQGNSA. V lost 1 base, J lost 4 bases, and 0 bases stayed unmatched. The CDR3 is made up of 13 amino acids. The CDR3 region is CASSLGDSYGYTF. In nucleotides, the CDR3 is TGTGCCAGCAGCTTAGGGGACAGCTATGGCTACACCTTC.

This clonotype occurred once. The chain joins TRBV7-2 to TRBJ2-5; 12 bases map to TRBD2. CDR3 size: 17 residues. In germline, CDR1 is SGHTA, CDR2 FQGNSA. V shed 5 bases and J 4 bases; nucleotides not matched to a gene: 11. The CDR3 region is CASSPQTSGGFRETQYF. The CDR3 DNA reads as TGTGCCAGCAGCCCACAGACTAGCGGGGGTTTTCGAGAGACCCAGTACTTC.

The V and J genes are TRBV19 and TRBJ1-2, with 11 bases fitting TRBD1. The CDR3 covers 13 residues. Germline V CDR1 and CDR2: LNHDA, SQIVND (reference sequence). V shed 4 bases, J shed 6 bases, and the junction held 1 base outside the gene matches. CDR3 DNA sequence: TGTGCCAGTAGTACGGACAGGGGGCATGGCTACACCTTC. This codes for CASSTDRGHGYTF.

The chain links TRBV12-3 or TRBV12-4 to TRBJ1-2; 7 bases are a match to TRBD1. The CDR3 extends over 14 amino acids. The V and J ends lost 4 bases and 4 bases, in that order; junction bases with no gene match: 6. The CDR3 sequence is CASSYTGDFYGYTF. As DNA, the CDR3 is TGTGCCAGCAGTTATACAGGGGACTTCTATGGCTACACCTTC.

The rearrangement links TRBV19 to TRBJ1-2; D ambiguous. CDR1 and CDR2 from the germline V gene are LNHDA and SQIVND (reference sequence). This CDR3 comprises 15 residues. V lost 1 base and J lost 0, with 9 bases in between. This chain's CDR3 is CASSIGPGSNYGYTF. The CDR3 region has the DNA TGTGCCAGTAGTATAGGTCCGGGATCTAACTATGGCTACACCTTC.

This rearrangement joins TRBV20-1 to TRBJ1-2; 8 bases are a match to TRBD1. The CDR3 is made up of 13 amino acids. Unmatched junction bases numbered 7, after V lost 5 bases and J lost 5 bases. Germline CDR1 reads DFQATT; CDR2 reads SNEGSKA (reference sequence). The CDR3 DNA follows: TGCAGTGCTGGTGCAGGGGGCACTTATGGCTACACCTTC. Protein product: CSAGAGGTYGYTF.

The sample holds a few counts of this clonotype. The chain joins TRBV27 to TRBJ1-4; no reliable D call. This CDR3 comprises 15 residues. Trimming left V 2 bases short and J 8 bases short, with 15 bases between. CDR1 MNHEY and CDR2 SMNVEV come from the germline V gene (reference sequence). CDR3 nucleotides: TGTGCCAGCAGTTTAAGGCACCCGCCCGGGGAAAAACTGTTTTTT. Amino acids: CASSLRHPPGEKLFF.

The chain has TRBV7-6 and TRBJ2-3; possibly TRBD1 for D (6 bases). Germline-derived CDR1 and CDR2 are SGHVS and FNYEAQ. The V end was cut by 3 bases, the J end by 6 bases, with 13 bases between. There are 14 residues in the CDR3. CDR3 amino acids: CASSFGQPRDTQYF. CDR3 sequence (DNA): TGTGCCAGCAGCTTCGGACAGCCCCGGGATACGCAGTATTTT.

The chain uses TRBV20-1 and TRBJ1-5, with 8 bases fitting TRBD1. The CDR3 spans 18 residues. V was clipped by 3 bases and J by 4 bases; unmatched bases: 17. Germline V gene sequence: CDR1 DFQATT, CDR2 SNEGSKA (reference sequence). DNA for the CDR3: TGCAGTGCTAGCAAAACCCAAGCCGGGACAGGCATTAATCAGCCCCAGCATTTT. Protein product: CSASKTQAGTGINQPQHF.

The chain joins TRBV7-3 to TRBJ2-2, with 8 nucleotides matching TRBD2. Germline trimming cut 1 base from V and 6 bases from J; bases unmatched to any gene: 4. CDR3 length equals 15 residues. Germline V gene sequence: CDR1 SGHTA, CDR2 FQGTGA. The CDR3 DNA follows: TGTGCCAGCAGCTTAATTAGCGGGGTATCCGGGGAGCTGTTTTTT. It yields the protein CASSLISGVSGELFF.

The chain joins TRBV10-1 to TRBJ1-5; 7 positions match TRBD1. The CDR3 totals 16 residues. V was pared by 5 bases and J by 2 bases, with 9 bases of the junction left unmatched. The germline V gene encodes CDR1 WNHNN and CDR2 SYGVQD (reference sequence). CDR3 region: CASSRQGGRGNQPQHF. The CDR3 nucleotides read TGCGCCAGCAGTAGACAGGGTGGAAGAGGCAATCAGCCCCAGCATTTT.